The entry below gives a single TCR beta chain sequence along with its context. Its specificity is unknown. This CDR3 has 15 residues. Germline CDR1 reads SEHNR; CDR2 reads FQNEAQ (reference sequence). Trimming cost V 1 base and J 4 bases, with 10 bases left between them. The sample is drawn from a study of CD8 T cells in ankylosing spondylitis. Study conclusions and caveats: Significant enrichment of disease-linked clones was reported in matched ankylosing spondylitis synovial fluid.

TCRdb called the 5' RACE reads again in MiXCR, with one record for every CDR3 protein. Of about 340,000 distinct CDR3 sequences in the sample, roughly 14% were seen once. This clonotype originated in a male donor with ankylosing spondylitis or in good health (not recorded which). The chain combines TRBV7-9 with TRBJ2-2; D unresolved. Source material: blood, either unsorted or a sorted T cell fraction (not recorded which). The CDR3, as DNA: TGTGCCAGCAGCTTAGGTTCACCCTCCACCGGGGAGCTGTTTTTT. Protein: CASSLGSPSTGELFF.